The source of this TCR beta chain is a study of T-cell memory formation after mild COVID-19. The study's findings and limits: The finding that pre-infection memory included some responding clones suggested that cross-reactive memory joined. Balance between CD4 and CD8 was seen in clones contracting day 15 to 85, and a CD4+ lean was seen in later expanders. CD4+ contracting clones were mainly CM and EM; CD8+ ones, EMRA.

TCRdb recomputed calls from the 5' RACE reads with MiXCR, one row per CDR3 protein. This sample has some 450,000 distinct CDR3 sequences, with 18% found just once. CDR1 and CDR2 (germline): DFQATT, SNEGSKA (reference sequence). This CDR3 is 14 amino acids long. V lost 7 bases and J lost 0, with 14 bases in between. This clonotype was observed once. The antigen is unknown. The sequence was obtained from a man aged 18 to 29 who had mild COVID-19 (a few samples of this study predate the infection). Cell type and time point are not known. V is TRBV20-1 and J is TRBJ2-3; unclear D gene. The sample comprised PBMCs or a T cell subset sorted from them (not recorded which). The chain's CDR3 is CSDSPRHSTDTQYF. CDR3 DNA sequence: TGCAGTGACTCTCCGAGACATAGCACAGATACGCAGTATTTT.